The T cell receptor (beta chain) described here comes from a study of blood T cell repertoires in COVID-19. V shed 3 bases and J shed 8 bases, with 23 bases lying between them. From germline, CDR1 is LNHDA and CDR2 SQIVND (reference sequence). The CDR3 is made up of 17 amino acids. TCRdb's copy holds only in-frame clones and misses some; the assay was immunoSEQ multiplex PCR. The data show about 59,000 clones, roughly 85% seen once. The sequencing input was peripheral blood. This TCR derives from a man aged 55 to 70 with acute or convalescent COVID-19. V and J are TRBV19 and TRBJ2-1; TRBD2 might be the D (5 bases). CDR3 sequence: CASSIGLPSEWSYEQFF. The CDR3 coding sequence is TGTGCCAGTAGTATCGGACTCCCCTCGGAGTGGAGCTATGAGCAGTTCTTC.